The sequence of this T cell receptor (beta chain) was determined in a study of T cell responses to AZD1222 COVID-19 vaccine. The study, taken as a whole, reports: Receipt of two AZD1222 doses was followed by a rise in Spike-specific TCR breadth and depth.

Researchers grouped second doses given at about 4 or about 12 weeks into one pool. Profiling relied on immunoSEQ multiplex PCR, and the TCRdb table lists in-frame clones only, not all of them. Seen here are about 110,000 clones, 88% observed once, and the top ten hold almost 6.5%. Trimming took off 2 bases at V and 4 bases at J, with 14 bases between the two ends. The CDR3 covers 15 residues. Germline CDR1 reads SSHAT; CDR2 reads FNYEAQ (reference sequence). Turning to this clone: Its antigen is currently unknown.

This clonotype originated in an adult who received the AZD1222 COVID-19 vaccine. This chain uses TRBV7-7 with TRBJ1-2, with D possibly matching TRBD1 (6 bases). The source material was peripheral blood, sampled 28 days after the second AZD1222 dose. CDR3 protein: CASSLIKQGRYGYTF. The CDR3 DNA reads TGTGCCAGCAGCTTAATTAAACAGGGACGCTATGGCTACACCTTC.